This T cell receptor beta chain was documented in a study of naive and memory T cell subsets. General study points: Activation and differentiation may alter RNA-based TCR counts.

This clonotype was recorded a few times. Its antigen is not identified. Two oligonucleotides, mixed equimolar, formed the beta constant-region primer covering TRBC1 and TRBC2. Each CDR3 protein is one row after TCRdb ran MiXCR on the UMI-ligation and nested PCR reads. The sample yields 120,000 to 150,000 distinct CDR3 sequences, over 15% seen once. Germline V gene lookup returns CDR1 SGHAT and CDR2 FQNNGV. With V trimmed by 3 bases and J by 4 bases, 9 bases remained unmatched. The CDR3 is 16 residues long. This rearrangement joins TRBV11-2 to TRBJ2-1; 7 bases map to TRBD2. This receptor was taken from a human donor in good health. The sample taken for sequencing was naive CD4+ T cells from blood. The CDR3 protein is CASSLRGNGGYNEQFF. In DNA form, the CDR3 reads TGTGCCAGCAGCTTGAGAGGGAACGGGGGGTACAATGAGCAGTTCTTC.